The next 14 T cell receptor beta chains were all read from a single sample in a study of cytomegalovirus exposure and HLA in healthy donors. The PCR made use of 60 Vbeta and 13 Jbeta primers. Assay: immunoSEQ multiplex PCR; the TCRdb copy retains only in-frame clones and omits some. The sample includes about 140,000 clones, 75% of them seen just once. Input material: PBMCs. These receptors originate from a middle-aged man in good health and CMV-seronegative.

V gene TRBV7-6 combines with J gene TRBJ2-1, with 16 bases identical to TRBD2. In germline, CDR1 is SGHVS, CDR2 FNYEAQ. V lost 6 bases and J lost 16; bases outside the gene matches: 15. This CDR3 region has 16 residues. CDR3 loop: CASSYTGTSGGADLFF. The CDR3 DNA reads as TGTGCCAGCAGTTATACCGGGACTAGCGGGGGGGCGGATCTATTCTTC.

V gene TRBV9 combines with J gene TRBJ2-3; D remains ambiguous. The CDR3 contains 14 residues. Trimming cost V 0 bases and J 3 bases, with 8 bases left between them. Germline values: CDR1 SGDLS, CDR2 YYNGEE. Here the CDR3 reads CASSVGAQTDTQYF. CDR3 nucleotides: TGTGCCAGCAGCGTAGGAGCTCAAACAGATACGCAGTATTTT.

The chain employs TRBV5-1 and TRBJ1-4, with TRBD1 as a possible D gene (6 bases). This CDR3 has 14 amino acids. In germline, CDR1 is SGHRS, CDR2 YFSETQ. The germline V and J ends were trimmed by 4 bases and 7 bases, with 14 bases remaining between them. Written as DNA, the CDR3 is TGCGCCAGCAGCCCTTCGGGGGGCGGTGAAAAACTGTTTTTT. It yields the protein CASSPSGGGEKLFF.

This clone was seen only a few times. This CDR3 is also generated by other DNA sequences in the sample. The gene calls are TRBV5-1 and TRBJ2-3; D ambiguous. The length of the CDR3 is 14 residues. V lost 0 bases and J lost 2, with 7 bases in between. Germline CDR1 is SGHRS and CDR2 is YFSETQ. CDR3 DNA sequence: TGCGCCAGCAGCTTGGGCGGCTTCACAGATACGCAGTATTTT. Its protein product is CASSLGGFTDTQYF.

V usage is TRBV6-5 and J usage is TRBJ1-1; no clear D gene. Deletions cut 5 bases from V and 0 bases from J, with 13 bases between. The CDR3 has 15 residues. Germline assignment: CDR1 MNHEY and CDR2 SVGAGI. The CDR3 sequence: CASSPQIIMNTEAFF. The CDR3 nucleotides read TGTGCCAGCAGTCCACAGATAATTATGAACACTGAAGCTTTCTTT.

J is TRBJ1-2 and V is TRBV2, with 8 positions matching TRBD1. The CDR3 is 15 residues long. Trimming took 5 bases from V and 2 from J; bases not matched to a gene: 7. The germline V gene has CDR1 SNHLY and CDR2 FYNNEI. The CDR3 sequence is CASSSRQGMNYGYTF. The CDR3 DNA sequence: TGTGCCAGCAGTTCTCGACAGGGGATGAACTATGGCTACACCTTC.

V gene TRBV15 combines with J gene TRBJ1-2, with D tentatively TRBD1 (5 bases). Looked up from germline, CDR1 is LNHNV and CDR2 is YYDKDF (reference sequence). The CDR3 has 16 amino acids. Trimming removed 0 bases at V and 4 bases at J, with 15 bases between. CDR3 protein: CATSRDTVQGAYGYTF. DNA for the CDR3: TGTGCCACCAGCAGAGATACTGTGCAGGGTGCCTATGGCTACACCTTC.

The chain combines TRBV5-4 with TRBJ1-6, with D perhaps TRBD1 (5 bases). V was trimmed by 1 base and J by 10 bases, leaving 12 bases between them. CDR3 length equals 14 residues. Germline values: CDR1 SGHNT, CDR2 YYREEE (reference sequence). DNA for the CDR3: TGTGCCAGCAGCTTGAGGGACTTGGGGTCACCCCTCCACTTT. It codes for CASSLRDLGSPLHF. Supplemented by reference TRBV5-4 and TRBJ1-6, the full variable domain reads ETGVTQSPTHLIKTRGQQVTLRCSSQSGHNTVSWYQQALGQGPQFIFQYYREEENGRGNFPPRFSGLQFPNYSSELNVNALELDDSALYLCASSLRDLGSPLHFGNGTRLTVT.

This clone appeared a single time. The chain links TRBV6-5 to TRBJ1-1; D perhaps matches TRBD1 (5 bases). This CDR3 has 14 residues. CDR1 and CDR2 (germline): MNHEY, SVGAGI. The V gene lost 6 bases and the J gene lost 5 bases, with 16 bases spanning the gap. CDR3 nucleotide sequence: TGTGCCAGCAGAGCCCAGGGTATAAGGACTGAAGCTTTCTTT. As protein: CASRAQGIRTEAFF.

The chain uses TRBV27 and TRBJ1-2, with D perhaps TRBD1 (6 bases). This CDR3 comprises 15 residues. Trimming removed 8 bases from V and 3 bases from J, with 19 bases in between. Germline CDR1 MNHEY, CDR2 SMNVEV (reference sequence). Here the CDR3 reads CASSQRGGPDYGYTF. CDR3 nucleotide sequence: TGTGCCAGCTCCCAGAGGGGGGGACCCGACTATGGCTACACCTTC.

The CDR3 region is CASRGAGGDFGELFF. The DNA for the CDR3 is TGTGCCAGCAGAGGAGCGGGGGGCGACTTCGGGGAGCTGTTTTTT. The gene calls are TRBV6-1 and TRBJ2-2, with 9 bases aligning to TRBD2. The germline V gene encodes CDR1 MNHNS and CDR2 SASEGT. The CDR3 is 15 residues long. Trimming at V came to 6 bases and at J to 7 bases, leaving 9 bases not matched to a gene.

The CDR3, as DNA: TGTGCCAGCTCAACCGGGACAGGGGAGGGTGGCTACACCTTC. Translated: CASSTGTGEGGYTF. The chain uses TRBV27 and TRBJ1-2; the match to TRBD1 covers 10 bases. From germline, CDR1 is MNHEY and CDR2 SMNVEV (reference sequence). This CDR3 is 14 amino acids long. V was pared by 8 bases and J by 7 bases, with 10 bases of the junction left unmatched.

The chain employs TRBV5-6 and TRBJ1-1, with 9 positions matching TRBD1. Germline values: CDR1 SGHDT, CDR2 YYEEEE. The V gene end was trimmed by 0 bases and the J gene end by 6 bases; junction bases not matched to a gene: 6. This CDR3 region has 15 residues. The CDR3 region has the DNA TGTGCCAGCAGCTTGGCCGGGACAGGGAGAGCTGAAGCTTTCTTT. Translating it yields CASSLAGTGRAEAFF.

The V and J genes are TRBV6-1 and TRBJ2-3; 9 nucleotides match TRBD2. The trim removed 4 bases at V and 3 bases at J, leaving 11 bases unmatched. Germline lookup yields CDR1 MNHNS and CDR2 SASEGT. The CDR3 consists of 17 residues. CDR3 in amino acids: CASSGSPGRGGTDTQYF. Written as DNA, the CDR3 is TGTGCCAGCAGTGGTTCCCCGGGGCGGGGGGGGACAGATACGCAGTATTTT.